The clone carrying this T cell receptor beta chain was detected ten times or more. What it recognizes is unknown. Germline-derived CDR1 and CDR2 are SQVTM and ANQGSEA. Unmatched junction bases numbered 8, after V lost 0 bases and J lost 1 base. The CDR3 extends over 16 amino acids. This sample was taken from a study of human T cells and chemical hapten exposure. Overall study context: Small differences in pooled library volume mainly drove the variation in TCR yields per sample.

Time point meaning: patch test 2, 6 weeks after DPC sensitization. This sample's treatment: therapeutic diphenylcyclopropenone sensitization with weekly scalp DPC. Study outcomes and limitations: Healthy individuals' immune responses may differ from those of donors, who had alopecia. Patch test score rose with PT1 expanded TCRs, significant at 8, 16, 32, not 4.

TCRdb re-derived calls from the RACE reads in MiXCR, one entry per CDR3 protein. The sample records about 89,000 distinct CDR3 sequences, about 10% being singletons. This chain joins TRBV29-1 and TRBJ2-5; 7 bases fit TRBD2. This material consisted of whole blood, taken in connection with sensitization to the hapten diphenylcyclopropenone (DPC). This TCR was recovered from a man aged 35 to 55 with alopecia areata. Some clones in this sample may be carry-over from other donors' samples. CDR3: CSVEDPSGGLQETQYF. As DNA, the CDR3 is TGCAGCGTTGAAGATCCGTCGGGAGGCCTCCAAGAGACCCAGTACTTC.